These 16 T cell receptor beta chains were sequenced from one sample in a study of blood T cell repertoires in COVID-19. Some clones are missing from TCRdb's copy, which holds only in-frame ones; the method was immunoSEQ multiplex PCR. The sample shows about 320,000 clones, 87% of them seen only once. Input material: PBMCs or T cells enriched from blood (not recorded which). Every receptor here comes from a woman under 30 who had recovered from COVID-19.

This chain connects TRBV9 to TRBJ1-1; 9 bases align to TRBD1. The V and J ends lost 3 bases and 4 bases, in that order; junction bases with no gene match: 10. The length of the CDR3 is 16 residues. The germline V gene encodes CDR1 SGDLS and CDR2 YYNGEE. CDR3 protein: CASSGSATGGVTEAFF. For the CDR3, the DNA is TGTGCCAGCAGCGGATCCGCCACAGGGGGCGTCACTGAAGCTTTCTTT.

For the CDR3, the DNA is TGCGCCAGCAGCCAAGATCTTGATCAGCCCCAGCATTTT. Translated, it gives CASSQDLDQPQHF. The J gene is TRBJ1-5, the V gene TRBV4-3; the D is unclear. V lost 0 bases and J 5 bases, leaving 5 bases between the germline ends. This CDR3 comprises 13 residues. Germline CDR1 is LGHNA and CDR2 is YSLEER.

A single count supports this clone. The J gene is TRBJ1-2, the V gene TRBV7-2; D is uncertain. The length of the CDR3 is 14 residues. In germline, CDR1 is SGHTA, CDR2 FQGNSA. Deletions cut 3 bases from V and 0 bases from J, with 8 bases between. CDR3 sequence reads: CASSLASSNYGYTF. The CDR3 nucleotides are TGTGCCAGCAGCTTGGCCAGTTCTAACTATGGCTACACCTTC.

The chain links TRBV2 to TRBJ2-3; 7 bases match TRBD2. With V trimmed by 1 base and J by 2 bases, 3 bases remained unmatched. The CDR3 loop spans 15 amino acids. From germline, CDR1 is SNHLY and CDR2 FYNNEI. The CDR3 sequence: CASSEGLAATDTQYF. The CDR3 nucleotides read TGTGCCAGCAGTGAAGGGCTAGCGGCCACAGATACGCAGTATTTT.

The count of this clone is one. As DNA, the CDR3 is TGTGCCAGCAGCCAATCTTTTTCTCGGAACACTGAAGCTTTCTTT. This translates into CASSQSFSRNTEAFF. The chain combines TRBV3-1 (or the pseudogene TRBV3-2) with TRBJ1-1; D remains unclear. The V end lost 2 bases, the J end lost 1 base, and 11 bases lay between the germline ends. The germline V gene encodes CDR1 LGHDT and CDR2 YNNKEL (reference sequence). This CDR3 is built from 15 residues.

V is TRBV12-5 and J is TRBJ1-2; 7 bases align to TRBD1. V was clipped by 4 bases and J by 5 bases; unmatched bases: 7. Germline CDR1 and CDR2: LGHNT and FRNRAP. The CDR3 length is 14 residues. The CDR3 nucleotides are TGTGCTAGTGGTTCACCGGGACAGAAATATGGCTACACCTTC. Translation gives CASGSPGQKYGYTF.

This clone has only one observation. The V gene is TRBV7-6, the J gene TRBJ2-7; a possible D gene is TRBD1 (6 bases). V dropped 1 base and J dropped 4 bases, with 23 bases sitting between them. Per germline, CDR1 SGHVS and CDR2 FNYEAQ. The CDR3 is 18 residues long. CDR3 region: CASSLEVPTGPSNYEQYF. The CDR3 DNA follows: TGTGCCAGCAGCTTAGAGGTTCCTACAGGGCCCTCGAATTACGAGCAGTACTTC. Complete variable domain (other parts from reference TRBV7-6 and TRBJ2-7): GAGVSQSPRYKVTKRGQDVALRCDPISGHVSLYWYRQALGQGPEFLTYFNYEAQQDKSGLPNDRFSAERPEGSISTLTIQRTEQRDSAMYRCASSLEVPTGPSNYEQYFGPGTRLTVT.

This chain connects TRBV21-1 to TRBJ2-1; the D call TRBD2 from the table was never checked on the DNA. TRBV21-1 is a pseudogene locus. CDR3 length: 18 residues. The CDR3: CASTPFRLAETPRNEQFF. DNA of the CDR3: TGTGCCAGCACCCCTTTTAGACTAGCGGAGACTCCACGGAATGAGCAGTTCTTC.

The chain uses TRBV7-9 and TRBJ2-7; D possibly corresponds to TRBD1 (6 bases). Trimming pared 4 bases from V and 0 bases from J, leaving 19 bases between. CDR1 is SEHNR, CDR2 FQNEAQ, per germline (reference sequence). The CDR3 covers 17 residues. The chain's CDR3 is CASSSPSDSLFSYEQYF. CDR3 DNA sequence: TGTGCCAGCAGCTCGCCTTCGGACAGTCTTTTCTCCTACGAGCAGTACTTC.

The CDR3 here is CASKFFEAPNTEAFF. The CDR3 DNA reads as TGCGCCAGCAAATTTTTCGAGGCACCGAACACTGAAGCTTTCTTT. The J gene is TRBJ1-1, the V gene TRBV10-2; no definite D call. CDR1 and CDR2 (germline): WSHSY, SAAADI. V was shortened by 7 bases and J by 1 base, with 16 bases between the two germline ends. The CDR3 extends over 15 amino acids.

This clone was recorded once. V is TRBV9 and J is TRBJ2-1; 11 nucleotides match TRBD2. J lost 9 bases, V lost 3 bases, and 8 bases had no gene match. The length of the CDR3 is 15 residues. CDR1 SGDLS and CDR2 YYNGEE come from the germline V gene. CDR3: CASSDLAGGRSEQFF. The CDR3 DNA reads TGTGCCAGCAGCGACTTAGCGGGGGGGCGTAGTGAGCAGTTCTTC.

The V call is TRBV2, the J call TRBJ1-2; D gene uncertain. Trimming took off 0 bases at V and 5 bases at J, with 13 bases between the two ends. Germline values: CDR1 SNHLY, CDR2 FYNNEI. This CDR3 contains 15 residues. CDR3 in DNA: TGTGCCAGCAGTGAAGCCCGAAGCGCCGCTTATGGCTACACCTTC. It yields the protein CASSEARSAAYGYTF.

J is TRBJ1-1 and V is TRBV28; D is possibly TRBD1 (5 bases). V shed 7 bases and J shed 0 bases, with 15 bases lying between them. CDR3 length: 15 residues. Germline V lookup: CDR1 MDHEN, CDR2 SYDVKM. CDR3 protein: CASIPSQTVNTEAFF. The CDR3 DNA is TGTGCCAGCATTCCCTCTCAGACAGTGAACACTGAAGCTTTCTTT.

The chain employs TRBV10-3 and TRBJ1-1, with 9 nucleotides matching TRBD1. Unmatched junction bases numbered 8, after V lost 8 bases and J lost 1 base. Germline V lookup: CDR1 ENHRY, CDR2 SYGVKD. The CDR3 has 15 residues. CDR3 in DNA: TGTGCCATCCTTTCCCCGGGACAGGGGAACACTGAAGCTTTCTTT. Translated, it gives CAILSPGQGNTEAFF.

The rearrangement links TRBV19 to TRBJ2-1; the match to TRBD2 covers 12 bases. There are 15 residues in the CDR3. Germline CDR1 reads LNHDA; CDR2 reads SQIVND (reference sequence). Unmatched junction bases numbered 9, after V lost 6 bases and J lost 9 bases. This CDR3 is CASRGSTSGSIEQFF. In nucleotides, the CDR3 is TGTGCCAGTAGGGGGTCGACTAGCGGGAGTATTGAGCAGTTCTTC. The variable domain in full, completed from reference TRBV19 and TRBJ2-1, reads DGGITQSPKYLFRKEGQNVTLSCEQNLNHDAMYWYRQDPGQGLRLIYYSQIVNDFQKGDIAEGYSVSREKKESFPLTVTSAQKNPTAFYLCASRGSTSGSIEQFFGPGTRLTVL.

The chain carries TRBV15 and TRBJ2-7; TRBD1 agrees at 10 bases. The V gene end was trimmed by 4 bases and the J gene end by 3 bases; junction bases not matched to a gene: 6. The CDR3 is made up of 15 amino acids. CDR1 LNHNV and CDR2 YYDKDF come from the germline V gene (reference sequence). The CDR3 DNA sequence: TGTGCCACCAGCAAATGGACAGGGGGAAGCTACGAGCAGTACTTC. This gives the protein CATSKWTGGSYEQYF.